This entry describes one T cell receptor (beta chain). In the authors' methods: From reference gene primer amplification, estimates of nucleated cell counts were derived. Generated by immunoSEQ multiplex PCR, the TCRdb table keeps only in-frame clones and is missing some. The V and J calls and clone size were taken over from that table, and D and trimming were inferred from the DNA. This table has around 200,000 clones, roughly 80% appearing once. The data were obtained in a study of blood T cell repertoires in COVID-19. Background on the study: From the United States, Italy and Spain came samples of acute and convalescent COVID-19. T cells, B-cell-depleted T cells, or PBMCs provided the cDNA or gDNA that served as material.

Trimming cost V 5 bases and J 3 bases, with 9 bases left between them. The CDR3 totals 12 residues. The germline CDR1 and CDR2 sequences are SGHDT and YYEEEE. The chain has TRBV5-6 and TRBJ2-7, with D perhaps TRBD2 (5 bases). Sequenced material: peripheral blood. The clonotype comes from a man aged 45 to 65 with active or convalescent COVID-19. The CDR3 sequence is CASSLANYEQYF. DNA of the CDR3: TGTGCCAGCAGTCTAGCTAACTACGAGCAGTACTTC.